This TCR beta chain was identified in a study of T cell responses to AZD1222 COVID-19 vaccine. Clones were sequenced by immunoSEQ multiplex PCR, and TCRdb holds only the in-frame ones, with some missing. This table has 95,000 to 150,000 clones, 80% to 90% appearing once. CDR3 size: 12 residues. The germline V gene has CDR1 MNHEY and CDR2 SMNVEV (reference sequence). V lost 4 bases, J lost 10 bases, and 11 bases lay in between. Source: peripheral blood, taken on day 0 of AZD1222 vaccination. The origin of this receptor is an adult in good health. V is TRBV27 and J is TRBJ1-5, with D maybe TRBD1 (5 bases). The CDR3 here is CASSSPGGPQHF. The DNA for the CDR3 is TGTGCCAGCAGTTCCCCCGGGGGACCCCAGCATTTT.